The T cell receptor (beta chain) under discussion was sequenced for a study of spatial heterogeneity in lung cancer. Points from the study as a whole: Counts of expanded alpha and beta TCRs within tumors tracked the tumor nonsynonymous mutation count.

This clonotype was picked up many times. The antigen remains undetermined. Time point given: sample taken at primary tumor resection. MiXCR was run by TCRdb on the 5' RACE reads, yielding one entry per CDR3 protein. The repertoire holds about 7,100 distinct CDR3 sequences, with around 6.7% as singletons. The germline V gene encodes CDR1 SGHAT and CDR2 FQNNGV. The CDR3 spans 15 residues. With 0 bases removed from V and 5 bases from J, the gap between germline ends came to 13 bases. This receptor was identified in a male donor with early-stage non-small cell lung cancer. The chain couples TRBV11-2 to TRBJ2-5; tentative D call: TRBD1 (5 bases). Sequenced here: lung tumor tissue, sampled at surgery. CDR3 in DNA: TGTGCCAGCAGCTTAGAGGCAGGGAATTGGGAGACCCAGTACTTC. Its protein product is CASSLEAGNWETQYF.